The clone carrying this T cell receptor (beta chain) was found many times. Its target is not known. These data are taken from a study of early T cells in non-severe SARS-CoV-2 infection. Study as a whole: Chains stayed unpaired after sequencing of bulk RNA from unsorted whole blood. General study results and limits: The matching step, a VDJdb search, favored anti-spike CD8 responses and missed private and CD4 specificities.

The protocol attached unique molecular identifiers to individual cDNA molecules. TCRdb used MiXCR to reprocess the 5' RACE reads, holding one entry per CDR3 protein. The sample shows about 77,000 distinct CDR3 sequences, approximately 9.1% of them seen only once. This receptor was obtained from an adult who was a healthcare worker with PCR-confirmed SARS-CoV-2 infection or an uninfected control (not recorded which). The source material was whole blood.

Here the CDR3 DNA reads TGTGCCAGCAGTGAAGGGCGGTTTTCCTACGAGCAGTACTTC. It codes for CASSEGRFSYEQYF. The chain combines TRBV2 with TRBJ2-7; D ambiguous. This CDR3 spans 14 amino acids. Germline CDR1 reads SNHLY; CDR2 reads FYNNEI. V was pared by 1 base and J by 1 base, with 8 bases between.